The 26 T cell receptor beta chains below come from one sample, sequenced in a study of T cells in localized non-small cell lung cancer. The method was immunoSEQ multiplex PCR; TCRdb's version includes in-frame clones alone and lacks a portion of them. Here the sample spans approximately 49,000 clones, 77% being singletons. Here the sequenced sample was peripheral blood, taken before any cancer treatment. All receptors come from a man between 40 and 75 years old with stage I squamous cell lung carcinoma.

The table lists this clone with a few counts. The rearrangement links TRBV7-8 to TRBJ1-1; D gene unclear. The CDR3 extends over 11 amino acids. From germline, CDR1 is SGHVS and CDR2 FQNEAQ. Trimming removed 1 base at V and 5 bases at J, with 2 bases between. CDR3 nucleotides: TGTGCCAGCAGCTTAGGGACTGAAGCTTTCTTT. Translation: CASSLGTEAFF.

This clone showed up just a few times. The chain couples TRBV27 to TRBJ2-3, with 8 bases aligning to TRBD2. The CDR3 extends over 20 amino acids. V lost 3 bases, J lost 0 bases, and 17 bases stayed unmatched. Germline CDR1 reads MNHEY; CDR2 reads SMNVEV (reference sequence). CDR3 in amino acids: CASSLVRGGALGASTDTQYF. The CDR3 region has the DNA TGTGCCAGCAGTTTGGTTCGGGGGGGCGCCCTTGGTGCCAGCACAGATACGCAGTATTTT.

This chain joins TRBV6-5 and TRBJ1-4, with D unresolved. This CDR3 contains 12 residues. In germline, CDR1 is MNHEY, CDR2 SVGAGI. V was shortened by 7 bases and J by 11 bases, with 14 bases between the two germline ends. CDR3 loop: CASTDVTRKLFF. CDR3 coding DNA: TGTGCCAGCACCGACGTGACAAGGAAACTGTTTTTT.

The CDR3, as DNA: TGTGCCAGCAGCGTAGATAACAGGCGATCCACAGATACGCAGTATTTT. It yields the protein CASSVDNRRSTDTQYF. The genes are TRBV9 and TRBJ2-3; D perhaps matches TRBD1 (5 bases). CDR3 length: 16 residues. Germline-derived CDR1 and CDR2 are SGDLS and YYNGEE. V was trimmed by 0 bases and J by 2 bases, leaving 13 bases between them. The whole variable domain, remainder taken from reference TRBV9 and TRBJ2-3, is DSGVTQTPKHLITATGQRVTLRCSPRSGDLSVYWYQQSLDQGLQFLIQYYNGEERAKGNILERFSAQQFPDLHSELNLSSLELGDSALYFCASSVDNRRSTDTQYFGPGTRLTVL.

V usage is TRBV19 and J usage is TRBJ1-5; TRBD1 is a possible D gene (5 bases). This CDR3 has 15 amino acids. With 5 bases removed from V and 0 bases from J, the gap between germline ends came to 11 bases. Germline values: CDR1 LNHDA, CDR2 SQIVND (reference sequence). DNA for the CDR3: TGTGCCAGTAGTGAGACAGCCTATAGCAATCAGCCCCAGCATTTT. Residues: CASSETAYSNQPQHF.

V gene TRBV11-1 combines with J gene TRBJ1-2, with D unclear. The CDR3 loop spans 14 amino acids. V lost 3 bases and J 0 bases, leaving 8 bases between the germline ends. Germline V gene sequence: CDR1 SGHAT, CDR2 FQDESV (reference sequence). This CDR3 is CASSFQDTNYGYTF. CDR3 coding DNA: TGTGCCAGCAGCTTCCAAGATACTAACTATGGCTACACCTTC.

CDR3 bases: TGTGCCAGCGCGAGAGACAGACCTCCTCCAAACATTCAGTACTTC. The encoded protein is CASARDRPPPNIQYF. The chain uses TRBV2 and TRBJ2-4; TRBD1 is a possible D gene (5 bases). The germline CDR1 and CDR2 sequences are SNHLY and FYNNEI. Trimming pared 8 bases from V and 6 bases from J, leaving 20 bases between. The CDR3 consists of 15 residues.

This chain joins TRBV29-1 and TRBJ2-3; 8 nucleotides agree with TRBD2. With V trimmed by 7 bases and J by 2 bases, 5 bases remained unmatched. CDR1 and CDR2 (germline): SQVTM, ANQGSEA. The CDR3 has 13 amino acids. This chain's CDR3 is CSAGRAITDTQYF. The DNA of the CDR3 is TGCAGCGCCGGGAGGGCGATCACAGATACGCAGTATTTT.

This clone was seen more than once but under ten times. The chain joins TRBV27 to TRBJ2-3, with 8 bases matching TRBD2. Per the germline V gene, CDR1 is MNHEY and CDR2 is SMNVEV (reference sequence). Unmatched junction bases numbered 10, after V lost 6 bases and J lost 2 bases. CDR3 length: 16 residues. CDR3 nucleotides: TGTGCCAGCAGAACCGGGACTAGGGGTTTCACAGATACGCAGTATTTT. It specifies CASRTGTRGFTDTQYF.

V is TRBV18 and J is TRBJ1-5, with 8 bases that match TRBD1. CDR1 KGHSH and CDR2 LQKENI come from the germline V gene. This CDR3 is built from 15 residues. The V and J ends lost 5 bases and 0 bases, in that order; junction bases with no gene match: 3. The CDR3 nucleotides are TGTGCCAGCTCAGCGACAGGGGTTAGCAATCAGCCCCAGCATTTT. Amino acid sequence: CASSATGVSNQPQHF.

The J gene is TRBJ1-6, the V gene TRBV7-3; 8 bases agree with TRBD1. After removal of 5 bases from V and 5 bases from J, the junction contained 2 bases not matched to a gene. This CDR3 is 14 amino acids long. The V gene's germline CDR1 is SGHTA and CDR2 FQGTGA. The CDR3 coding sequence is TGTGCCAGCAGCCGGACAGGGAATAATTCACCCCTCCACTTT. This codes for CASSRTGNNSPLHF.

This chain joins TRBV18 and TRBJ1-5; D is perhaps TRBD1 (5 bases). Trimming cost V 3 bases and J 2 bases, with 11 bases left between them. Germline V gene sequence: CDR1 KGHSH, CDR2 LQKENI. This CDR3 has 15 amino acids. The CDR3 here is CASSPPGSRNQPQHF. The CDR3 nucleotides read TGTGCCAGCTCACCCCCAGGGTCTCGCAATCAGCCCCAGCATTTT.

This chain links TRBV7-9 with TRBJ2-1; 11 bases are a match to TRBD1. The V gene's germline CDR1 is SEHNR and CDR2 FQNEAQ (reference sequence). V shed 4 bases and J 7 bases; nucleotides not matched to a gene: 6. CDR3 length equals 15 residues. DNA of the CDR3: TGTGCCAGCAGCTGGACAGGGGGCGCGGTAAATGAGCAGTTCTTC. Its translation is CASSWTGGAVNEQFF.

This clone was picked up a small number of times. The rearrangement links TRBV6-5 to TRBJ1-6; D may be TRBD1 (5 bases). The CDR3 is 14 amino acids. Germline V gene lookup returns CDR1 MNHEY and CDR2 SVGAGI. Trimming took off 2 bases at V and 9 bases at J, with 11 bases between the two ends. Written as DNA, the CDR3 is TGTGCCAGCAGTTACGAGGGGACCCGTTCACCCCTCCACTTT. This codes for CASSYEGTRSPLHF.

The rearrangement uses TRBV5-8 and TRBJ2-5, with TRBD2 matching over 13 bases. With V trimmed by 4 bases and J by 5 bases, 8 bases remained unmatched. The CDR3 length is 16 residues. CDR1 SGHTS and CDR2 YDEGEE come from the germline V gene. The DNA for the CDR3 is TGTGCCAGCAGCCCCGGGACTAGCGGGGCCGTGGAGACCCAGTACTTC. The encoded protein is CASSPGTSGAVETQYF.

There are a few counts of this clone. The chain recombines TRBV14 with TRBJ1-1; D is perhaps TRBD1 (5 bases). Trimming cost V 1 base and J 5 bases, with 11 bases left between them. Germline V CDR1 and CDR2: SGHDN, FVKESK. This CDR3 contains 14 residues. CDR3 residues: CASSQGMGRTEAFF. The CDR3 DNA reads as TGTGCCAGCAGCCAAGGGATGGGACGGACTGAAGCTTTCTTT.

This clone has more than one count but fewer than ten. The chain couples TRBV28 to TRBJ1-2, with TRBD1 identical over 8 bases. CDR3 length equals 13 residues. Per germline, CDR1 MDHEN and CDR2 SYDVKM. The trim removed 3 bases at V and 7 bases at J, leaving 4 bases unmatched. DNA for the CDR3: TGTGCCAGCAGTTTCTATCAGGGGGCTGGCTACACCTTC. Translated: CASSFYQGAGYTF.

This clone showed up just once. The gene calls are TRBV18 and TRBJ1-2, with D unresolved. The CDR3 covers 14 residues. Germline loops: CDR1 KGHSH, CDR2 LQKENI. Trimming pared 3 bases from V and 4 bases from J, leaving 12 bases between. The CDR3 loop reads CASSPPEAGYGYTF. The CDR3 DNA follows: TGTGCCAGCTCACCCCCGGAGGCCGGCTATGGCTACACCTTC.

The gene calls are TRBV19 and TRBJ2-3, with TRBD1 identical over 9 bases. The CDR3 extends over 15 amino acids. J was trimmed by 2 bases and V by 6 bases; bases with no gene match: 6. Germline values: CDR1 LNHDA, CDR2 SQIVND (reference sequence). The chain's CDR3 is CASRYGQGTTDTQYF. The CDR3 coding sequence is TGTGCCAGTAGGTATGGACAGGGGACCACAGATACGCAGTATTTT.

The chain carries TRBV19 and TRBJ1-2; 7 bases line up with TRBD1. The CDR3 sequence is 13 residues long. With V trimmed by 5 bases and J by 3 bases, 3 bases remained unmatched. Germline-derived CDR1 and CDR2 are LNHDA and SQIVND (reference sequence). The CDR3 sequence: CASSGDSDYGYTF. CDR3 bases: TGTGCCAGTAGTGGGGACAGCGACTATGGCTACACCTTC.

CDR3 bases: TGCGCCAGCAGCTTACAGGGGACCTACGAGCAGTACTTC. Residues: CASSLQGTYEQYF. The chain employs TRBV5-1 and TRBJ2-7, with 7 positions matching TRBD1. The CDR3 totals 13 residues. Germline V lookup: CDR1 SGHRS, CDR2 YFSETQ. Trimming cost V 2 bases and J 2 bases; bases outside gene matches: 1.

A few counts support this clone. This chain links TRBV6-1 with TRBJ1-5; no firm D call. This CDR3 spans 17 amino acids. V dropped 0 bases and J dropped 0 bases, with 12 bases sitting between them. CDR1 and CDR2 (germline): MNHNS, SASEGT. CDR3 protein: CASSEARVVYSNQPQHF. The CDR3 DNA sequence: TGTGCCAGCAGTGAAGCGAGGGTGGTCTATAGCAATCAGCCCCAGCATTTT.

The rearrangement links TRBV11-2 to TRBJ2-2, with D possibly TRBD2 on 6 matching bases. CDR3 size: 17 residues. Trimming cost V 4 bases and J 7 bases, with 22 bases left between them. CDR1 is SGHAT, CDR2 FQNNGV, per germline. The CDR3 loop is CASSSSRDSLIIGELFF. The CDR3 DNA is TGTGCCAGCAGCTCGTCCCGGGACTCCCTTATTATCGGGGAGCTGTTTTTT. Together with reference TRBV11-2 and TRBJ2-2, the CDR3 gives the full variable domain: EAGVAQSPRYKIIEKRQSVAFWCNPISGHATLYWYQQILGQGPKLLIQFQNNGVVDDSQLPKDRFSAERLKGVDSTLKIQPAKLEDSAVYLCASSSSRDSLIIGELFFGEGSRLTVL.

This chain's CDR3 is CASGPGGYEQYF. The CDR3 bases are TGTGCCAGCGGGCCAGGGGGATACGAGCAGTACTTC. This chain links TRBV9 with TRBJ2-7; 7 nucleotides line up with TRBD1. From germline, CDR1 is SGDLS and CDR2 YYNGEE. V lost 7 bases, J lost 4 bases, and 5 bases stayed unmatched. The CDR3 is 12 amino acids.

The rearrangement joins TRBV7-9 to TRBJ2-1; D perhaps matches TRBD1 (5 bases). Trimming took 10 bases from V and 9 from J, leaving 13 bases between them. Germline CDR1 is SEHNR and CDR2 is FQNEAQ (reference sequence). CDR3 length: 11 amino acids. The DNA for the CDR3 is TGTGCCACAAGAACAGGAATTGAGCAGTTCTTC. This codes for CATRTGIEQFF.

The chain couples TRBV7-8 to TRBJ1-4; 8 nucleotides align to TRBD1. Looked up from germline, CDR1 is SGHVS and CDR2 is FQNEAQ. The V segment lost 5 bases and the J segment 5 bases; nucleotides outside the gene matches: 4. There are 14 residues in the CDR3. The CDR3 nucleotides read TGTGCCAGCAGCATGAGGACAGGGAATGAAAAACTGTTTTTT. Translation gives CASSMRTGNEKLFF.